The entry below gives a single TCR beta chain sequence along with its context. The antigen is not known. Template material for amplifying TCR beta CDR3 regions consisted of RNA transcripts. TCR CDR3 underwent first-round RT-PCR with the HTBI primer set. TCRdb reprocessed the multiplex PCR reads via MiXCR and lists one record per CDR3 protein. The data contain roughly 290,000 distinct CDR3 sequences, roughly an eighth of them singletons. The authors took PBMCs from 10 ml fresh peripheral blood. These data originate in a study of T cells in Graves' hyperthyroidism and ophthalmopathy. On the study more broadly: Peripheral blood was taken when the disease was first diagnosed, before any treatment began.

The CDR3 sequence is 17 residues long. V shed 5 bases and J 0 bases; nucleotides not matched to a gene: 6. Overall study results and limits: Most thyroid clonotypes with frequency above 0.001 were detected in blood.

The chain recombines TRBV12-3 or TRBV12-4 with TRBJ2-3, with 12 bases identical to TRBD2. This receptor was identified in a woman aged 35 to 49 with Graves' hyperthyroidism. Sequencing was carried out using blood. The CDR3 here is CASSRRTSGASTDTQYF. CDR3 bases: TGTGCCAGCAGTCGGAGGACTAGCGGGGCTAGCACAGATACGCAGTATTTT.